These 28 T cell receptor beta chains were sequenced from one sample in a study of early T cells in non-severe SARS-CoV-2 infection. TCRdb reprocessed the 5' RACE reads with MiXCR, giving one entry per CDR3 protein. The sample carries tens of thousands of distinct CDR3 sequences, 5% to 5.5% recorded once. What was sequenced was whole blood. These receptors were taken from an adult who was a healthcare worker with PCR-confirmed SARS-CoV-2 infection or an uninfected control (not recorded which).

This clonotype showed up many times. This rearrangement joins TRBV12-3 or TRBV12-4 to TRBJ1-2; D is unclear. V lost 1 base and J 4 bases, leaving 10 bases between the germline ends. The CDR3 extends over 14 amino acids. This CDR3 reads CASSLDSDSYGYTF. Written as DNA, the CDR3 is TGTGCCAGCAGTTTAGATAGCGATTCCTATGGCTACACCTTC.

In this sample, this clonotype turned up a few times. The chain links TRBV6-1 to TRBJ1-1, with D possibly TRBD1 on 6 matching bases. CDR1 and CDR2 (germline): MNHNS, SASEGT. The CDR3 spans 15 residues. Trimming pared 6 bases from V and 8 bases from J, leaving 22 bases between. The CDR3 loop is CASRKGDTMGEEAFF. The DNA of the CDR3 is TGTGCCAGCAGGAAAGGGGACACCATGGGGGAAGAAGCTTTCTTT.

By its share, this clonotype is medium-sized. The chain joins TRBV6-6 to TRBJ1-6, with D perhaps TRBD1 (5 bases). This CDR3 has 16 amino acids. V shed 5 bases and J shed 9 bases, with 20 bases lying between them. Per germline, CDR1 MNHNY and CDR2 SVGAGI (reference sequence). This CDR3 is CASSLEGRGEVSPLHF. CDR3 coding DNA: TGTGCCAGCAGTCTAGAGGGACGGGGAGAGGTTTCACCCCTCCACTTT.

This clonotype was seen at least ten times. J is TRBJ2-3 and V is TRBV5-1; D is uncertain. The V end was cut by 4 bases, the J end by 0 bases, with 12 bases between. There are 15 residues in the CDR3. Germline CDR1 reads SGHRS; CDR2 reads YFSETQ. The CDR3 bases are TGCGCCAGCAGCCCGCAGGCGCTTAGCACAGATACGCAGTATTTT. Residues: CASSPQALSTDTQYF. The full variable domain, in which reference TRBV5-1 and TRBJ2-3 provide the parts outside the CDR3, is KAGVTQTPRYLIKTRGQQVTLSCSPISGHRSVSWYQQTPGQGLQFLFEYFSETQRNKGNFPGRFSGRQFSNSRSEMNVSTLELGDSALYLCASSPQALSTDTQYFGPGTRLTVL.

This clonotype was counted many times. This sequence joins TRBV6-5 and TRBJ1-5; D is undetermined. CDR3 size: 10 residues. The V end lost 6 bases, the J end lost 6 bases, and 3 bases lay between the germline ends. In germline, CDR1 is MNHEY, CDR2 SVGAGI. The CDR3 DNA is TGTGCCAGCAGCCTTCAGCCCCAGCATTTT. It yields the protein CASSLQPQHF.

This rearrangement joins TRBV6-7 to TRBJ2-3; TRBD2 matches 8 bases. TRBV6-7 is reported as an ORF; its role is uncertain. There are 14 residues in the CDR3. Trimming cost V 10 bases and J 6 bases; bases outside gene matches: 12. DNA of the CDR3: TGTGCCACCTCGTCGGCGGGAGGTGCGGATACGCAGTATTTT. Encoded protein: CATSSAGGADTQYF.

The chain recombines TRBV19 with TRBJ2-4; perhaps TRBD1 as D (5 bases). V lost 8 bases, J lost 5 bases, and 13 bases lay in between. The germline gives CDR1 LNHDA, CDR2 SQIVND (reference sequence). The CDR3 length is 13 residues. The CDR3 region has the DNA TGTGCCAGTTCCTTATTGACAGAAAACATTCAGTACTTC. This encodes CASSLLTENIQYF.

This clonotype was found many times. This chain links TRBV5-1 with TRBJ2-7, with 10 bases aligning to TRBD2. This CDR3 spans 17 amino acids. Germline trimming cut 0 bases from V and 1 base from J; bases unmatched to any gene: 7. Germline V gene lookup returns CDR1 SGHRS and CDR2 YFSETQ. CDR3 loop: CASSLELAGHPSYEQYF. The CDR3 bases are TGCGCCAGCAGCTTGGAACTAGCGGGACACCCATCCTACGAGCAGTACTTC.

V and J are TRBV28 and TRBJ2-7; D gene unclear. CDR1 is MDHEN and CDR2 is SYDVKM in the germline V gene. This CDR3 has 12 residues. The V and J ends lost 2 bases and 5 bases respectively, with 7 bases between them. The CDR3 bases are TGTGCCAGCAGTTTAACGAACCACGAGCAGTACTTC. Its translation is CASSLTNHEQYF.

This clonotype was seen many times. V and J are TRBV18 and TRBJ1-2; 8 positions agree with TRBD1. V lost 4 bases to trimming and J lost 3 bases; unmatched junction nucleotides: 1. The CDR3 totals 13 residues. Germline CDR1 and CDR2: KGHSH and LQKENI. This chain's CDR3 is CASSLDRDYGYTF. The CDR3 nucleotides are TGTGCCAGCTCACTGGACAGGGACTATGGCTACACCTTC.

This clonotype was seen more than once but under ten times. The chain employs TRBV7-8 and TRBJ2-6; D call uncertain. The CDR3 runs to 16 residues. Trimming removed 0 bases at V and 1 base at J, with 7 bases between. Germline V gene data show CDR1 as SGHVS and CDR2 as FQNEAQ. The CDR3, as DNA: TGTGCCAGCAGCTTAGCGAGGCGGTCTGGGGCCAACGTCCTGACTTTC. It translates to CASSLARRSGANVLTF.

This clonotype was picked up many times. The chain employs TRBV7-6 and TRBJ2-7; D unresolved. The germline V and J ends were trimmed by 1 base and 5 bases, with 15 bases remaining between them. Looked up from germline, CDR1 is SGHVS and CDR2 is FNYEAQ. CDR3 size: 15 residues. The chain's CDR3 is CASSLEGRRSNEQYF. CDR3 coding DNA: TGTGCCAGCAGCTTAGAAGGACGGCGATCTAACGAGCAGTACTTC.

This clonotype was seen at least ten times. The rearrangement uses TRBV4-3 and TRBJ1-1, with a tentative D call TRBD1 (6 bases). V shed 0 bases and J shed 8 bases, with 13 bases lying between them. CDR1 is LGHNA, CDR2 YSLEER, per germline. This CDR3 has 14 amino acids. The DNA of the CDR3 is TGCGCCAGCAGCCAAGATCGGGGGCAGGGGGAAGCTTTCTTT. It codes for CASSQDRGQGEAFF.

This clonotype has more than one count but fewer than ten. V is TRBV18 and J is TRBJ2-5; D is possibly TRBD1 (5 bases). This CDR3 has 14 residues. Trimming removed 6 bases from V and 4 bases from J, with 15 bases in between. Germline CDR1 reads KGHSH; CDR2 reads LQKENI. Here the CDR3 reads CASSTDLWIETQYF. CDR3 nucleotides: TGTGCCAGCTCGACAGACCTTTGGATAGAGACCCAGTACTTC. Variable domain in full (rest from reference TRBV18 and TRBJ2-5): NAGVMQNPRHLVRRRGQEARLRCSPMKGHSHVYWYRQLPEEGLKFMVYLQKENIIDESGMPKERFSAEFPKEGPSILRIQQVVRGDSAAYFCASSTDLWIETQYFGPGTRLLVL.

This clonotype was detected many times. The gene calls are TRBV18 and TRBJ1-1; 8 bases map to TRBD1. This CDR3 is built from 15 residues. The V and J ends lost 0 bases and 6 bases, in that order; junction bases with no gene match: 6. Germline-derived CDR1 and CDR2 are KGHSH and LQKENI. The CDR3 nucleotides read TGTGCCAGCTCACCACCGGGGCAGGGGGCGGCTGAAGCTTTCTTT. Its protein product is CASSPPGQGAAEAFF.

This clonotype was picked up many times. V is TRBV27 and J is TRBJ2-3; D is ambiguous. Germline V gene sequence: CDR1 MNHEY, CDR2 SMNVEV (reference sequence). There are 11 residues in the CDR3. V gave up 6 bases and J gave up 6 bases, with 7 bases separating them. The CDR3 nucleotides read TGTGCCAGCAGCGCCCTGGATACGCAGTATTTT. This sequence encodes CASSALDTQYF.

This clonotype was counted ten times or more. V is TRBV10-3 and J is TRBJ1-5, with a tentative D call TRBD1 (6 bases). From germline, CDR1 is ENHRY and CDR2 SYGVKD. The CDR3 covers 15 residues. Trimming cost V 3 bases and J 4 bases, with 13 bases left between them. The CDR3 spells CAISDIQGENQPQHF. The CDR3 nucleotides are TGTGCCATCAGTGACATACAGGGAGAAAATCAGCCCCAGCATTTT.

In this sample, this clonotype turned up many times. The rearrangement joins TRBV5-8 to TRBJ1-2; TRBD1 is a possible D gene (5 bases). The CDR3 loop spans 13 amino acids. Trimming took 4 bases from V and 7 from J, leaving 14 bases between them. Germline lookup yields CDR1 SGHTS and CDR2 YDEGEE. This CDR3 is CASSRGSGSGYTF. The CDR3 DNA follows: TGTGCCAGCAGCCGGGGATCAGGGTCTGGCTACACCTTC.

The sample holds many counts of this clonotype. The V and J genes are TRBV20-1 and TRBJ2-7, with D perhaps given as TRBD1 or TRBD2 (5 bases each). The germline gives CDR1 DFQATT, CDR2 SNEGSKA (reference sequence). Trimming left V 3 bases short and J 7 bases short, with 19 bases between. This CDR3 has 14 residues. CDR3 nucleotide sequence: TGCAGTGCTAGTCCCGGAACGGGGACGGTGGAGCAGTACTTC. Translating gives CSASPGTGTVEQYF.

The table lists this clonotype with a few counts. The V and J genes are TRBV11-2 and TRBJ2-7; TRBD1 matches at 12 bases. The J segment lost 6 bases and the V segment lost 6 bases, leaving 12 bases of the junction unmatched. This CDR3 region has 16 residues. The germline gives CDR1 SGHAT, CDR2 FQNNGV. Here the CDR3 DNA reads TGTGCCAGCAGTTTTTCAACGGGACAGGGGGCCTTCGAGCAGTACTTC. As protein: CASSFSTGQGAFEQYF. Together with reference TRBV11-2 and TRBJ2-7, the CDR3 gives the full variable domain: EAGVAQSPRYKIIEKRQSVAFWCNPISGHATLYWYQQILGQGPKLLIQFQNNGVVDDSQLPKDRFSAERLKGVDSTLKIQPAKLEDSAVYLCASSFSTGQGAFEQYFGPGTRLTVT.

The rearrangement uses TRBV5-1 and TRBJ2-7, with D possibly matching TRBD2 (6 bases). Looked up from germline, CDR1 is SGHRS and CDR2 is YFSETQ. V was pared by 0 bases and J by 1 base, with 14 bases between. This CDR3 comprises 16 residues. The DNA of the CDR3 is TGCGCCAGCAGCTTGGTCTGGCGGGAAGGGTCCTACGAGCAGTACTTC. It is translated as CASSLVWREGSYEQYF.

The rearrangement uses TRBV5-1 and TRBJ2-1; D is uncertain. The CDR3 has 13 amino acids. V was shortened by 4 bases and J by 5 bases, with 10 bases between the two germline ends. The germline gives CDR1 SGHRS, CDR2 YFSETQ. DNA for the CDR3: TGCGCCAGCAGCCTAGACCGGGACAATGAGCAGTTCTTC. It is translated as CASSLDRDNEQFF.

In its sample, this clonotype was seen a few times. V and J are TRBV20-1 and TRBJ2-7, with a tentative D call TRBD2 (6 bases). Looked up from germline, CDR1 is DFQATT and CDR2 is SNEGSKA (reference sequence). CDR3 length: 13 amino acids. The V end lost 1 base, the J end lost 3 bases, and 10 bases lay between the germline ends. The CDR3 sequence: CSARAGARYEQYF. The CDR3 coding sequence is TGCAGTGCTAGAGCGGGAGCTCGCTACGAGCAGTACTTC.

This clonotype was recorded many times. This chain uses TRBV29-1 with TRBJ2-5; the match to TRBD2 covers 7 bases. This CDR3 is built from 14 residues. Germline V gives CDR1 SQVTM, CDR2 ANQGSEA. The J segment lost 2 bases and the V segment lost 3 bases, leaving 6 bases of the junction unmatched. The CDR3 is CSVERLAEQETQYF. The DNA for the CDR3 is TGCAGCGTTGAGAGGCTAGCGGAGCAAGAGACCCAGTACTTC.

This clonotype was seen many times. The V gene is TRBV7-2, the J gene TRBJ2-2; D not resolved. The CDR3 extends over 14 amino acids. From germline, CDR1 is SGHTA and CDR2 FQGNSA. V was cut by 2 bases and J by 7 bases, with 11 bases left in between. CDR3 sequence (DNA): TGTGCCAGCAGCTTAAGGTTTCTCGGCGGGGAGCTGTTTTTT. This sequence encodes CASSLRFLGGELFF.

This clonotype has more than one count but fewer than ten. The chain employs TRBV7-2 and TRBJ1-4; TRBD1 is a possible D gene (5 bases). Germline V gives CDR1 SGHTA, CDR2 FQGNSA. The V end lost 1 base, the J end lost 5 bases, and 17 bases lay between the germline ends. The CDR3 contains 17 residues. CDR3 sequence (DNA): TGTGCCAGCAGCTTAGGAGGGGCAGGGCCAGGGAATGAAAAACTGTTTTTT. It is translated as CASSLGGAGPGNEKLFF.

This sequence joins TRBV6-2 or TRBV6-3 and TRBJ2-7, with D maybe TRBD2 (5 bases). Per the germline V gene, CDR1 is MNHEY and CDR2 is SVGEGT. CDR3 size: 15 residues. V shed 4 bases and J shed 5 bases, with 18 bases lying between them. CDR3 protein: CASSSRRTRENEQYF. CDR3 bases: TGTGCCAGCAGTTCCCGGAGAACAAGGGAGAACGAGCAGTACTTC.

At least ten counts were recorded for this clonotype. CDR3 sequence (DNA): TGTGCCAGCAGCCAAGGTGGTGCGTGGGGTGAAAAACTGTTTTTT. Encoded protein: CASSQGGAWGEKLFF. V and J are TRBV3-1 and TRBJ1-4; no firm D call. Looked up from germline, CDR1 is LGHDT and CDR2 is YNNKEL (reference sequence). CDR3 length equals 15 residues. The V end was cut by 1 base, the J end by 7 bases, with 13 bases between.